Listed below are T cell receptor beta chains from one sample, sequenced in a study of cytomegalovirus exposure and HLA in healthy donors. The table came from immunoSEQ multiplex PCR; TCRdb's copy has only in-frame clones and leaves some out. The data show some 110,000 clones, about three fifths seen once. The sequencing sample was made of PBMCs. The receptors stem from a woman aged 40-49 years in good health and CMV-seropositive. The CDR3 runs from the conserved cysteine through the conserved F or W. The D gene is left open where the match is weak. Part of the rows lack a size; the others show once, few, many or a class for expanded clones.

TRBJ2-1 NA TRBV6-6 NA TGTGCCAGCAGTTACTCCGGGCGGGATGAGCAGTTCTTC CASSYSGRDEQFF
TRBJ1-4 TRBD1 TRBV27 NA TGTGCCAGCAGTTTGAGGACAGGGGCTGAAAAACTGTTTTTT CASSLRTGAEKLFF
TRBJ1-1 NA TRBV5-5 NA TGTGCCAGCAGCCGGCTTGGCGCGGCCACTGAAGCTTTCTTT CASSRLGAATEAFF
TRBJ2-7 TRBD2 TRBV19 few TGTGCCAGTAGTACAGGACTAGCGGGGTTCTACGAGCAGTACTTC CASSTGLAGFYEQYF
TRBJ2-7 TRBD2 TRBV2 NA TGTGCCAGCGGGACTAGCGGGGTATACGAGCAGTACTTC CASGTSGVYEQYF
TRBJ2-1 TRBD2 TRBV6-5 NA TGTGCCAGCAGTTGGCGGGGGACGCGGGTCAATGAGCAGTTCTTC CASSWRGTRVNEQFF
TRBJ2-1 TRBD2 TRBV27 NA TGTGCCAGCAGTTCCCTCCCAGTTCTAGCGGAATCCTACAATGAGCAGTTCTTC CASSSLPVLAESYNEQFF
TRBJ1-1 TRBD1 TRBV25-1 few TGTGCCAGCAGTGCCCCGACAGGGGGTCGGGAAGCTTTCTTT CASSAPTGGREAFF
TRBJ2-1 TRBD1 TRBV7-8 NA TGTGCCAGCAGCAACCGGGACAGGGGCTTGGGGAATGAGCAGTTCTTC CASSNRDRGLGNEQFF
TRBJ2-5 NA TRBV10-3 NA TGTGCCATCAGTGATGCGAGACTAGGACAAGAGACCCAGTACTTC CAISDARLGQETQYF
TRBJ2-2 NA TRBV5-4 NA TGTGCCAGCAGCTTGGGTCAGGTCCCCGGGGAGCTGTTTTTT CASSLGQVPGELFF
TRBJ1-1 NA TRBV10-2 NA TGCGCCAGCATTCGTTTGGGGCAAGACACTGAAGCTTTCTTT CASIRLGQDTEAFF
TRBJ1-1 NA TRBV7-2 few TGTGCCAGCAGCTTCGGCCTCGGGTTCAGTGAAGCTTTCTTT CASSFGLGFSEAFF
TRBJ2-5 NA TRBV6-1 NA TGTGCCAGCAGTGAAGGGCAGGGGTTAGAGACCCAGTACTTC CASSEGQGLETQYF
TRBJ2-7 NA TRBV18 NA TGTGCCAGCTCACCCGCCCAGGGCACACCCTACGAGCAGTACTTC CASSPAQGTPYEQYF
TRBJ1-6 TRBD1 TRBV5-4 NA TGTGCCAGCAGCTTGGTCCTGTTTACAGGGGCGGATTCACCCCTCCACTTT CASSLVLFTGADSPLHF
TRBJ1-5 NA TRBV29-1 NA TGCAGCGTAGCACAGAGTATCAATCAGCCCCAGCATTTT CSVAQSINQPQHF
TRBJ2-7 NA TRBV5-3 NA TGTGCCAGAAGCTCGGAGTGGCGCCTCGGCTCCTACGAGCAGTACTTC CARSSEWRLGSYEQYF
TRBJ1-5 TRBD1 TRBV19 few TGTGCCTCAGAGTCCGGGACAGAATATCAGCCCCAGCATTTT CASESGTEYQPQHF